The 23 T cell receptor beta chains listed next were all sequenced from one sample in a study of OX40 agonist ivuxolimab in advanced cancers. Receptor amplification or capture employed the immunoSEQ multiplex PCR assay. Held by TCRdb, this immuneACCESS table contains in-frame sequences only and omits some clones. Under half of the omission traces to an unresolved V gene where checked; the cause of the rest is unknown. In all, the sample holds about 77,000 clones, and around 87% of those were seen once. 6.2% of the sample belongs to the ten largest clones. Sequenced here: CD4+ or CD8+ T cells sorted from blood, sampled in a trial of the OX40 agonist ivuxolimab. Receptors originate from an adult with an advanced solid tumor such as melanoma, head and neck, liver or kidney cancer.

This clone was counted once. The chain carries TRBV7-3 and TRBJ1-5; 8 bases are a match to TRBD1. Trimming at V came to 6 bases and at J to 8 bases, leaving 6 bases not matched to a gene. There are 13 residues in the CDR3. Germline CDR1 and CDR2: SGHTA and FQGTGA. CDR3 sequence (DNA): TGTGCCAGCAGTCAGGGGGCGGGGGAGCCCCAGCATTTT. Translating it yields CASSQGAGEPQHF. Drawing the rest from reference TRBV7-3 and TRBJ1-5, the complete variable domain is GAGVSQTPSNKVTEKGKYVELRCDPISGHTALYWYRQSLGQGPEFLIYFQGTGAADDSGLPNDRFFAVRPEGSVSTLKIQRTERGDSAVYLCASSQGAGEPQHFGDGTRLSIL.

V gene TRBV12-5 combines with J gene TRBJ2-7; no definite D call. The V end lost 6 bases, the J end lost 5 bases, and 29 bases lay between the germline ends. The CDR3 runs to 18 residues. Germline V gene data show CDR1 as LGHNT and CDR2 as FRNRAP. DNA of the CDR3: TGTGCTAGTGGGTTCGCCCCAATGGGCGGCGCCCGTGTCCACGAGCAGTACTTC. It encodes CASGFAPMGGARVHEQYF.

The rearrangement uses TRBV15 and TRBJ1-2, with TRBD1 matching over 8 bases. CDR3 length: 15 amino acids. CDR1 and CDR2 (germline): LNHNV, YYDKDF (reference sequence). V shed 2 bases, J shed 3 bases, and the junction held 5 bases outside the gene matches. The CDR3 nucleotides are TGTGCCACCAGCAGATCAGGACAGGGCCACTATGGCTACACCTTC. As protein: CATSRSGQGHYGYTF. Together with reference TRBV15 and TRBJ1-2, the CDR3 gives the full variable domain: DAMVIQNPRYQVTQFGKPVTLSCSQTLNHNVMYWYQQKSSQAPKLLFHYYDKDFNNEADTPDNFQSRRPNTSFCFLDIRSPGLGDTAMYLCATSRSGQGHYGYTFGSGTRLTVV.

The V and J genes are TRBV10-2 and TRBJ2-3; 8 nucleotides line up with TRBD2. The V gene end was trimmed by 6 bases and the J gene end by 3 bases; junction bases not matched to a gene: 11. In germline, CDR1 is WSHSY, CDR2 SAAADI. This CDR3 spans 16 amino acids. The CDR3 loop is CASRHTGTRQTDTQYF. The CDR3 bases are TGCGCCAGCAGACATACCGGGACTAGACAAACAGATACGCAGTATTTT.

The rearrangement joins TRBV5-6 to TRBJ1-2; TRBD1 might be the D (5 bases). With 1 base removed from V and 4 bases from J, the gap between germline ends came to 11 bases. This CDR3 region has 14 residues. The germline CDR1 and CDR2 sequences are SGHDT and YYEEEE. Written as DNA, the CDR3 is TGTGCCAGCAGCTTGTCCGGGGGAACCTATGGCTACACCTTC. Translation: CASSLSGGTYGYTF.

The V and J genes are TRBV9 and TRBJ2-3; 7 bases fit TRBD2. Germline V gene lookup returns CDR1 SGDLS and CDR2 YYNGEE. This CDR3 has 15 residues. Trimming took 1 base from V and 2 from J; bases not matched to a gene: 4. The CDR3 spells CASSVLAETTDTQYF. As DNA, the CDR3 is TGTGCCAGCAGCGTACTAGCGGAGACCACAGATACGCAGTATTTT.

The J gene is TRBJ2-7, the V gene TRBV7-6; no reliable D call. The CDR3 spans 16 residues. In germline, CDR1 is SGHVS, CDR2 FNYEAQ. Trimming pared 5 bases from V and 0 bases from J, leaving 17 bases between. CDR3 protein: CASSPQSLKSSYEQYF. CDR3 coding DNA: TGTGCCAGCAGCCCTCAGAGCCTCAAGAGCTCCTACGAGCAGTACTTC.

This chain links TRBV6-1 with TRBJ1-2; possibly TRBD1 for D (6 bases). Germline V gene data show CDR1 as MNHNS and CDR2 as SASEGT. The V end was cut by 4 bases, the J end by 2 bases, with 20 bases between. This CDR3 region has 17 residues. The CDR3 here is CASSGSRGTALNYGYTF. CDR3 bases: TGTGCCAGCAGTGGTTCCAGGGGTACCGCTCTGAACTATGGCTACACCTTC.

V and J are TRBV5-1 and TRBJ2-2, with a weak D call TRBD2 (6 bases). The V end was cut by 3 bases, the J end by 5 bases, with 11 bases between. Germline loops: CDR1 SGHRS, CDR2 YFSETQ. The CDR3 spans 14 residues. The CDR3 protein is CASSSWGDTGELFF. CDR3 nucleotides: TGCGCCAGCAGCTCGTGGGGGGATACCGGGGAGCTGTTTTTT.

The rearrangement joins TRBV7-9 to TRBJ1-2; maybe TRBD1 (5 bases). The CDR3 contains 13 residues. The germline V and J ends were trimmed by 5 bases and 6 bases, with 13 bases remaining between them. In germline, CDR1 is SEHNR, CDR2 FQNEAQ (reference sequence). The CDR3 DNA follows: TGTGCCAGCAGCCCACTGGACAACGATGGCTACACCTTC. Amino acids: CASSPLDNDGYTF. Full variable domain (missing parts from reference TRBV7-9 and TRBJ1-2): DTGVSQNPRHKITKRGQNVTFRCDPISEHNRLYWYRQTLGQGPEFLTYFQNEAQLEKSRLLSDRFSAERPKGSFSTLEIQRTEQGDSAMYLCASSPLDNDGYTFGSGTRLTVV.

The chain recombines TRBV30 with TRBJ2-7, with D maybe TRBD2 (5 bases). The CDR3 runs 13 residues. V lost 0 bases, J lost 4 bases, and 10 bases lay in between. Germline-derived CDR1 and CDR2 are GTSNPN and SVGIG (reference sequence). CDR3 coding DNA: TGTGCCTGGAGTGTCTACCGGGGTTACGAGCAGTACTTC. Its protein is CAWSVYRGYEQYF.

The chain joins TRBV12-5 to TRBJ2-1, with 9 bases fitting TRBD1. The CDR3 is 19 residues long. Germline lookup yields CDR1 LGHNT and CDR2 FRNRAP. The trim removed 7 bases at V and 2 bases at J, leaving 18 bases unmatched. CDR3 DNA sequence: TGTGCTAGTGTCCCACCGGGACAGGGAAATCTAGGAGCCTACAATGAGCAGTTCTTC. It translates to CASVPPGQGNLGAYNEQFF. The entire variable domain, with the rest obtained from reference TRBV12-5 and TRBJ2-1, is as follows: DARVTQTPRHKVTEMGQEVTMRCQPILGHNTVFWYRQTMMQGLELLAYFRNRAPLDDSGMPKDRFSAEMPDATLATLKIQPSEPRDSAVYFCASVPPGQGNLGAYNEQFFGPGTRLTVL.

The V and J genes are TRBV29-1 and TRBJ2-3; D is tentatively TRBD1 or TRBD2 (5 bases each). The CDR3 is 13 amino acids. CDR1 SQVTM and CDR2 ANQGSEA come from the germline V gene. V dropped 5 bases and J dropped 6 bases, with 15 bases sitting between them. The CDR3 DNA reads as TGCAGCGTTTCCCGTCCGGGGACGGATACGCAGTATTTT. It encodes CSVSRPGTDTQYF.

In its sample, this clone was seen once. The V call is TRBV7-3, the J call TRBJ2-7; D is uncertain. Trimming removed 4 bases from V and 6 bases from J, with 10 bases in between. CDR1 and CDR2 from the germline V gene are SGHTA and FQGTGA. CDR3 length: 12 amino acids. The CDR3 bases are TGTGCCAGCAGCTACAAATCGTCCGAGCAGTACTTC. It codes for CASSYKSSEQYF.

The chain carries TRBV7-9 and TRBJ1-1; no clear D. CDR1 and CDR2 (germline): SEHNR, FQNEAQ (reference sequence). V was clipped by 0 bases and J by 1 base, with 6 bases between them. This CDR3 has 14 amino acids. The CDR3 sequence is CASSLALGNTEAFF. Written as DNA, the CDR3 is TGTGCCAGCAGCTTAGCGCTCGGGAACACTGAAGCTTTCTTT.

The chain carries TRBV29-1 and TRBJ1-1; no clear D. Deletions cut 0 bases from V and 11 bases from J, with 13 bases between. Germline assignment: CDR1 SQVTM and CDR2 ANQGSEA. The CDR3 is made up of 12 amino acids. CDR3 protein: CSVEDRTLIAFF. The CDR3 DNA reads TGCAGCGTTGAAGATCGGACCCTGATTGCTTTCTTT.

This clone has only one observation. This sequence joins TRBV5-1 and TRBJ2-1; 11 bases line up with TRBD1. Trimming at V came to 3 bases and at J to 7 bases, leaving 0 bases not matched to a gene. CDR1 is SGHRS, CDR2 YFSETQ, per germline. The CDR3 length is 13 residues. CDR3 in DNA: TGCGCCAGCAGCTGGGACAGGGGGAATGAGCAGTTCTTC. Its translation: CASSWDRGNEQFF.

This clone ranks as medium-sized. This chain links TRBV6-5 with TRBJ2-7; no clear D. The CDR3 spans 14 residues. CDR1 and CDR2 from the germline V gene are MNHEY and SVGAGI. The germline V and J ends were trimmed by 5 bases and 1 base, with 12 bases remaining between them. The CDR3 DNA follows: TGTGCCAGCAGTGACCGATCGAGTTCCTACGAGCAGTACTTC. Translation gives CASSDRSSSYEQYF.

This clone came up once. The chain uses TRBV29-1 and TRBJ1-3, with D uncertain. Trimming took off 6 bases at V and 2 bases at J, with 8 bases between the two ends. CDR3 size: 12 residues. The germline CDR1 and CDR2 sequences are SQVTM and ANQGSEA. The DNA of the CDR3 is TGCAGCGTCCGGAAAGCTGGAAACACCATATATTTT. Its translation is CSVRKAGNTIYF.

The chain joins TRBV10-3 to TRBJ1-4, with D maybe TRBD1 (6 bases). Trimming pared 6 bases from V and 0 bases from J, leaving 11 bases between. The germline gives CDR1 ENHRY, CDR2 SYGVKD. CDR3 length: 15 residues. The CDR3 DNA is TGTGCCATCAGCGGACACAGGGCAACTAATGAAAAACTGTTTTTT. This translates into CAISGHRATNEKLFF.

This clone was seen just once. This chain connects TRBV6-5 to TRBJ2-3; 8 positions agree with TRBD2. In germline, CDR1 is MNHEY, CDR2 SVGAGI. J was trimmed by 3 bases and V by 0 bases; bases with no gene match: 5. There are 16 residues in the CDR3. In DNA form, the CDR3 reads TGTGCCAGCAGTTACTCGAGTCGGGGGGGTACAGATACGCAGTATTTT. Protein product: CASSYSSRGGTDTQYF.

This clone appeared once. The chain is built from TRBV19 and TRBJ2-5; D gene uncertain. The V gene's germline CDR1 is LNHDA and CDR2 SQIVND (reference sequence). This CDR3 region has 13 residues. Trimming took 1 base from V and 5 from J, leaving 8 bases between them. The chain's CDR3 is CASSIGGEETQYF. The CDR3 DNA reads as TGTGCCAGTAGTATAGGGGGTGAGGAGACCCAGTACTTC.

This chain uses TRBV5-1 with TRBJ2-7; tentative D call: TRBD1 (5 bases). CDR1 SGHRS and CDR2 YFSETQ come from the germline V gene. Trimming stripped 4 bases from V and 3 bases from J, with 14 bases between. The CDR3 contains 14 residues. CDR3 loop: CASSQGAQNYEQYF. CDR3 bases: TGCGCCAGCAGCCAAGGGGCACAGAACTACGAGCAGTACTTC.